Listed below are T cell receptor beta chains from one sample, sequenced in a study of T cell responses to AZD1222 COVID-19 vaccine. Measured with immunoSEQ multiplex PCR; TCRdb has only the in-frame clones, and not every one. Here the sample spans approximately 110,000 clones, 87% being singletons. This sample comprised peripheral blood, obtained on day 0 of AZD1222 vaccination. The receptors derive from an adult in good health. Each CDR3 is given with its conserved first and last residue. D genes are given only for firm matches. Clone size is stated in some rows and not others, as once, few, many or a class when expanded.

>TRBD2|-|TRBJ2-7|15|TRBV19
TGTGCCAGTAGTATAGAGGCTAGCGGGTGGTACGAGCAGTACTTC
CASSIEASGWYEQYF
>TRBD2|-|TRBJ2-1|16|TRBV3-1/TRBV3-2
TGTGCCAGCAGCCACGATCGGGGGGACTACTACAATGAGCAGTTCTTC
CASSHDRGDYYNEQFF
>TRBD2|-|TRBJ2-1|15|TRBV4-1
TGCGCCAGCAGCCAAGACCCTCGGACTAGCAGGGAGCAGTTCTTC
CASSQDPRTSREQFF
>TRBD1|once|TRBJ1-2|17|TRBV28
TGTGCCAGCAGTTTTTCGGGACGGACAGGGGCATACTATGGCTACACCTTC
CASSFSGRTGAYYGYTF
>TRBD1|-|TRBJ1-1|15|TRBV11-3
TGTGCCAGCAGCTTAAGGTTCGACAGGACAGGGGAAGCTTTCTTT
CASSLRFDRTGEAFF
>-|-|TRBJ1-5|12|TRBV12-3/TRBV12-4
TGTGCCAGCAGTTTAAGGGGGGGCCCCCAGCATTTT
CASSLRGGPQHF
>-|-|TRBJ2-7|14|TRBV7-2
TGTGCCAGCAGCTTATCCAGGGCCGCCTACGAGCAGTACTTC
CASSLSRAAYEQYF
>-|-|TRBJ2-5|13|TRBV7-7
TGTGCTAGCAGCTTGGGACCCACCCGAACCCAGTACTTC
CASSLGPTRTQYF
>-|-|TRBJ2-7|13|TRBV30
TGTGCCTGGAGTGTTTCAGGGTCGAGAGAGCAGTACTTC
CAWSVSGSREQYF
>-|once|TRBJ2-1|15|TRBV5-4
TGTGCCAGCAGCTCCCACTCGGGTCCGGGGAATGAGCAGTTCTTC
CASSSHSGPGNEQFF
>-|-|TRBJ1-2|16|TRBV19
TGTGCCAGTAGTATCCGAGGTGGGAGACCGGGCTATGGCTACACCTTC
CASSIRGGRPGYGYTF
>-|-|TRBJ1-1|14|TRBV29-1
TGCAGCGTTGATAGACGACTGATGAACACTGAAGCTTTCTTT
CSVDRRLMNTEAFF
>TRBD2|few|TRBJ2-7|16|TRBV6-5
TGTGCCAGCAGTTACGTCCCCGCGGGGGGCGCCTACGAGCAGTACTTC
CASSYVPAGGAYEQYF
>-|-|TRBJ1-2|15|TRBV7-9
TGTGCCAGCAGCTTAGAAGGGGGAGCTAACTATGGCTACACCTTC
CASSLEGGANYGYTF
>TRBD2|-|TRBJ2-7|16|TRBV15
TGTGCCACCAGCAGAGGCCCCACGGGGGGGCTCTACGAGCAGTACTTC
CATSRGPTGGLYEQYF